This entry lists 25 T cell receptor beta chains sequenced from one sample in a study of response to subunit inactivated influenza vaccine. TCRdb re-derived calls from the RT-PCR reads in MiXCR, one entry per CDR3 protein. This sample carries a few hundred thousand distinct CDR3 sequences, about 14% of them seen once, and the ten largest clones take over 8.5%. This material consisted of PBMCs from blood, taken roughly 13 days after vaccination. Source of these receptors: a man in his fifties who received an inactivated influenza vaccine.

This clonotype has a handful of counts. The rearrangement uses TRBV29-1 and TRBJ2-7, with unresolved D. Germline V gene sequence: CDR1 SQVTM, CDR2 ANQGSEA. The ends were cut back, 6 bases at V and 0 bases at J, with 6 bases in the middle. This CDR3 has 11 amino acids. The CDR3 region is CSVRSSYEQYF. CDR3 bases: TGCAGCGTCCGAAGCTCCTACGAGCAGTACTTC.

This clonotype came up a few times. V and J are TRBV28 and TRBJ2-3; TRBD1 might be the D (6 bases). Germline CDR1 and CDR2: MDHEN and SYDVKM. This CDR3 contains 15 residues. Trimming removed 2 bases at V and 2 bases at J, with 11 bases between. CDR3: CASSLEDRDTDTQYF. The CDR3 nucleotides are TGTGCCAGCAGTTTAGAGGACAGAGACACAGATACGCAGTATTTT.

This clonotype was observed a handful of times. Here the CDR3 reads CASSGTITELYGYTF. The CDR3 region has the DNA TGTGCCAGCAGCGGGACCATTACTGAACTCTATGGCTACACCTTC. The rearrangement joins TRBV7-9 to TRBJ1-2; D is perhaps TRBD1 (5 bases). CDR1 is SEHNR and CDR2 is FQNEAQ in the germline V gene (reference sequence). Trimming stripped 5 bases from V and 4 bases from J, with 17 bases between. The CDR3 loop spans 15 amino acids.

V usage is TRBV5-1 and J usage is TRBJ2-4; D may be TRBD2 (5 bases). Trimming shortened V by 3 bases and J by 0 bases, and 7 bases separated the two germline ends. Germline loops: CDR1 SGHRS, CDR2 YFSETQ. The CDR3 is 14 amino acids. The CDR3 loop reads CASSWAGAKNIQYF. CDR3 DNA sequence: TGCGCCAGCAGCTGGGCGGGAGCCAAAAACATTCAGTACTTC. The full variable domain, rest sourced from reference TRBV5-1 and TRBJ2-4, is KAGVTQTPRYLIKTRGQQVTLSCSPISGHRSVSWYQQTPGQGLQFLFEYFSETQRNKGNFPGRFSGRQFSNSRSEMNVSTLELGDSALYLCASSWAGAKNIQYFGAGTRLSVL.

The count of this clonotype is one. CDR3 residues: CASSVSGGGLYTQYF. The CDR3 coding sequence is TGTGCCAGCAGCGTGAGCGGGGGGGGTTTATATACGCAGTATTTT. The chain employs TRBV11-1 and TRBJ2-3, with 10 positions matching TRBD2. CDR3 length: 15 amino acids. V lost 5 bases to trimming and J lost 7 bases; unmatched junction nucleotides: 9. Germline V CDR1 and CDR2: SGHAT, FQDESV (reference sequence).

The V gene is TRBV7-2, the J gene TRBJ2-2; D call uncertain. Germline lookup yields CDR1 SGHTA and CDR2 FQGNSA. With 8 bases removed from V and 2 bases from J, the gap between germline ends came to 6 bases. There are 12 residues in the CDR3. The CDR3 sequence: CASWRNTGELFF. CDR3 nucleotides: TGTGCCAGCTGGAGAAACACCGGGGAGCTGTTTTTT.

This clonotype was observed a handful of times. CDR3 protein: CASSYLREGNQPQHF. The CDR3 coding sequence is TGTGCCAGCAGCTACCTACGGGAGGGAAATCAGCCCCAGCATTTT. This chain links TRBV5-6 with TRBJ1-5, with D hard to call. V was trimmed by 3 bases and J by 4 bases, leaving 14 bases between them. The CDR3 is made up of 15 amino acids. The V gene's germline CDR1 is SGHDT and CDR2 YYEEEE.

This clonotype was counted between two and nine times. This chain joins TRBV7-2 and TRBJ2-2; D unresolved. CDR1 SGHTA and CDR2 FQGNSA come from the germline V gene. V was clipped by 0 bases and J by 6 bases, with 11 bases between them. The CDR3 is made up of 15 amino acids. This chain's CDR3 is CASSLAGLDSGELFF. The DNA of the CDR3 is TGTGCCAGCAGCTTAGCGGGCCTCGACTCCGGGGAGCTGTTTTTT.

The chain uses TRBV27 and TRBJ2-4; TRBD1 matches 9 bases. The germline CDR1 and CDR2 sequences are MNHEY and SMNVEV (reference sequence). This CDR3 contains 16 residues. V was clipped by 2 bases and J by 7 bases; unmatched bases: 9. Here the CDR3 reads CASSLEPGQGGNIQYF. The CDR3 DNA reads as TGTGCCAGCAGTTTAGAACCGGGACAGGGTGGTAACATTCAGTACTTC.

This clonotype showed up many times. The chain recombines TRBV12-3 or TRBV12-4 with TRBJ2-7; weak D call: TRBD1 (7 bases). The CDR3 is made up of 15 amino acids. Trimming removed 5 bases at V and 5 bases at J, with 19 bases between. The CDR3 DNA reads TGTGCCAGCAGTCCAGGGGGGTTGGGGGGCCACGAGCAGTACTTC. Residues: CASSPGGLGGHEQYF.

The rearrangement joins TRBV6-5 to TRBJ2-2; a weak D match, TRBD2 (5 bases). There are 14 residues in the CDR3. Germline V lookup: CDR1 MNHEY, CDR2 SVGAGI. V lost 5 bases and J 4 bases, leaving 11 bases between the germline ends. CDR3 sequence: CASSQLEFTGELFF. CDR3 sequence (DNA): TGTGCCAGCAGTCAACTAGAGTTCACCGGGGAGCTGTTTTTT.

J is TRBJ2-2 and V is TRBV6-1; a weak D match, TRBD1 (5 bases). The CDR3 is 15 residues long. With 4 bases removed from V and 0 bases from J, the gap between germline ends came to 9 bases. Looked up from germline, CDR1 is MNHNS and CDR2 is SASEGT. The DNA of the CDR3 is TGTGCCAGCAGTGGGACCAGGGCGAACACCGGGGAGCTGTTTTTT. This sequence encodes CASSGTRANTGELFF.

V usage is TRBV7-9 and J usage is TRBJ2-3; 8 bases are a match to TRBD1. V gave up 5 bases and J gave up 2 bases; unmatched junction bases: 6. The CDR3 covers 15 residues. Per the germline V gene, CDR1 is SEHNR and CDR2 is FQNEAQ (reference sequence). The CDR3 here is CASSTGQGITDTQYF. The CDR3 coding sequence is TGTGCCAGCAGCACCGGACAGGGCATCACAGATACGCAGTATTTT.

The chain carries TRBV6-5 and TRBJ2-7, with D perhaps being TRBD1 or TRBD2 (5 bases each). Germline V CDR1 and CDR2: MNHEY, SVGAGI. The ends were cut back, 0 bases at V and 5 bases at J, with 17 bases in the middle. The CDR3 totals 16 residues. The CDR3 region is CASSYSEVGGSHEQYF. As DNA, the CDR3 is TGTGCCAGCAGTTACTCAGAGGTTGGGGGATCCCACGAGCAGTACTTC.

The chain joins TRBV20-1 to TRBJ1-5; the D gene is possibly TRBD1 (5 bases). The CDR3 length is 13 residues. Trimming stripped 2 bases from V and 3 bases from J, with 8 bases between. The germline V gene has CDR1 DFQATT and CDR2 SNEGSKA (reference sequence). CDR3 sequence (DNA): TGCAGTGCTAGATTAGGACACAATCAGCCCCAGCATTTT. It specifies CSARLGHNQPQHF.

The chain combines TRBV3-1 with TRBJ2-1; D may be TRBD1 or TRBD2 (5 bases each). The CDR3 is made up of 15 amino acids. Between the trimmed V and J ends, which lost 0 bases and 4 bases, there was a span of 10 bases. CDR1 and CDR2 (germline): LGHDT, YNNKEL (reference sequence). The CDR3 protein is CASSQDNGGYNEQFF. In DNA form, the CDR3 reads TGTGCCAGCAGCCAAGATAATGGGGGATACAATGAGCAGTTCTTC.

By frequency in the sample, this clonotype is large. The chain recombines TRBV12-3 or TRBV12-4 with TRBJ2-7, with TRBD2 identical over 7 bases. The CDR3 has 14 amino acids. V shed 8 bases, J shed 6 bases, and the junction held 13 bases outside the gene matches. CDR3 DNA sequence: TGTGCCAGCTCCCTTAGCGGGTACCAGGGCGAGCAGTACTTC. This sequence encodes CASSLSGYQGEQYF.

V is TRBV4-1 and J is TRBJ2-1; 8 bases map to TRBD1. This CDR3 is 17 amino acids long. J gave up 0 bases and V 1 base, and 5 bases lay outside the gene matches. The germline gives CDR1 MGHRA, CDR2 YSYEKL. The CDR3 is CASSQGGQDSSYNEQFF. The CDR3 DNA follows: TGCGCCAGCAGCCAAGGGGGACAGGATAGCTCCTACAATGAGCAGTTCTTC.

The rearrangement uses TRBV9 and TRBJ2-7; D is unresolved. V was shortened by 0 bases and J by 2 bases, with 15 bases between the two germline ends. The CDR3 length is 16 residues. Germline CDR1 reads SGDLS; CDR2 reads YYNGEE. The CDR3 loop reads CASSVGATTQTYEQYF. The CDR3 bases are TGTGCCAGCAGCGTAGGCGCCACGACCCAAACCTACGAGCAGTACTTC.

The J gene is TRBJ2-7, the V gene TRBV5-1; possibly TRBD1 for D (5 bases). Germline V gene sequence: CDR1 SGHRS, CDR2 YFSETQ. The V end lost 0 bases, the J end lost 2 bases, and 15 bases lay between the germline ends. CDR3 size: 16 residues. The CDR3 region has the DNA TGCGCCAGCAGCTTGGAGGCAGGGCCTCGGGCCTACGAGCAGTACTTC. Its translation: CASSLEAGPRAYEQYF.

This clonotype was counted only a few times. This CDR3 is CASSLAFGFYEQYF. The CDR3 nucleotides are TGCGCCAGCAGCTTGGCCTTTGGCTTCTACGAGCAGTACTTC. The chain combines TRBV5-1 with TRBJ2-7; D remains unclear. This CDR3 has 14 residues. Germline loops: CDR1 SGHRS, CDR2 YFSETQ. Trimming removed 0 bases at V and 3 bases at J, with 10 bases between.

V and J are TRBV5-5 and TRBJ2-7; D uncertain. The CDR3 consists of 14 residues. Germline CDR1 SGHKS, CDR2 YYEKEE (reference sequence). Between the trimmed V and J ends, which lost 0 bases and 7 bases, there was a span of 14 bases. The CDR3 loop is CASSLGPSLGEQYF. DNA for the CDR3: TGTGCCAGCAGCTTGGGTCCCAGTCTCGGAGAGCAGTACTTC.

The genes are TRBV7-2 and TRBJ2-1; weak D call: TRBD2 (6 bases). Germline CDR1 is SGHTA and CDR2 is FQGNSA. This CDR3 is 12 amino acids long. Trimming cost V 4 bases and J 10 bases, with 11 bases left between them. The CDR3 DNA is TGTGCCAGCAGCTCCCGGGACTCCGAGCAGTTCTTC. Amino acids: CASSSRDSEQFF.

Concerning this clonotype: Mismatch with germline at one junction end may stem from a read error. The chain has TRBV24-1 and TRBJ2-3, with D perhaps matching TRBD2 (6 bases). The CDR3 runs to 17 residues. The V gene's germline CDR1 is KGHDR and CDR2 SFDVKD. The CDR3 sequence: CATSDLTGAPNTDTHYF. The CDR3 bases are TGTGCCACCAGTGATTTGACGGGAGCCCCAAACACAGATACGCACTATTTT.

The chain recombines TRBV5-6 with TRBJ2-7; 12 nucleotides match TRBD1. This CDR3 is 13 amino acids long. Trimming at V came to 7 bases and at J to 4 bases, leaving 3 bases not matched to a gene. The germline V gene encodes CDR1 SGHDT and CDR2 YYEEEE. CDR3 nucleotide sequence: TGTGCCAGCGGGACAGGGGGCTGGTACGAGCAGTACTTC. This codes for CASGTGGWYEQYF.